One and the same sample provided the 8 T cell receptor beta chains below, sequenced in a study of blood T cell repertoires in COVID-19. Libraries were prepared by immunoSEQ multiplex PCR; TCRdb keeps only in-frame clonotypes and omits some of them. The sample lists roughly 130,000 clones, under 90% occurring once. Sequencing used peripheral blood. The receptors shown here come from a woman in her sixties with acute or convalescent COVID-19.

This clone appeared a single time. The chain is built from TRBV20-1 and TRBJ2-5; no clear D. This CDR3 spans 10 amino acids. Germline CDR1 DFQATT, CDR2 SNEGSKA (reference sequence). V lost 5 bases, J lost 5 bases, and 6 bases lay in between. As DNA, the CDR3 is TGCAGTGCTGAGTGGGAGACCCAGTACTTC. This sequence encodes CSAEWETQYF.

The chain employs TRBV6-1 and TRBJ1-2; 8 bases fit TRBD1. The germline V gene has CDR1 MNHNS and CDR2 SASEGT. J lost 5 bases, V lost 4 bases, and 12 bases had no gene match. This CDR3 is built from 16 residues. In DNA form, the CDR3 reads TGTGCCAGCAGTGCAAGGTCGACAGGGGCGAGGTATGGCTACACCTTC. Its translation: CASSARSTGARYGYTF.

This clone was seen at least ten times. The chain combines TRBV7-9 with TRBJ1-5, with 7 bases fitting TRBD1. Germline V gene lookup returns CDR1 SEHNR and CDR2 FQNEAQ (reference sequence). The CDR3 has 15 amino acids. V dropped 3 bases and J dropped 4; count of bases not matched to a gene: 6. CDR3 residues: CASSLAGTENQPQHF. The DNA for the CDR3 is TGTGCCAGCAGCTTGGCCGGGACAGAGAATCAGCCCCAGCATTTT.

This chain joins TRBV7-2 and TRBJ1-3, with D maybe TRBD1 (6 bases). This CDR3 region has 15 residues. The germline V gene has CDR1 SGHTA and CDR2 FQGNSA. V lost 1 base to trimming and J lost 4 bases, with 11 bases between them. DNA for the CDR3: TGTGCCAGCAGCTTAGTGGGGGCCTCGGGAAACACCATATATTTT. Its translation is CASSLVGASGNTIYF. The full variable domain, completed using reference TRBV7-2 and TRBJ1-3, is GAGVSQSPSNKVTEKGKDVELRCDPISGHTALYWYRQSLGQGLEFLIYFQGNSAPDKSGLPSDRFSAERTGGSVSTLTIQRTQQEDSAVYLCASSLVGASGNTIYFGEGSWLTVV.

The rearrangement joins TRBV12-5 to TRBJ1-2; TRBD1 matches 7 bases. J gave up 0 bases and V 0 bases, and 4 bases lay outside the gene matches. This CDR3 is built from 16 residues. Germline V gene lookup returns CDR1 LGHNT and CDR2 FRNRAP. CDR3 protein: CASGLVKGTANYGYTF. As DNA, the CDR3 is TGTGCTAGTGGTTTGGTAAAAGGGACAGCTAACTATGGCTACACCTTC.

The chain links TRBV11-3 to TRBJ2-2, with 9 bases matching TRBD2. CDR1 and CDR2 from the germline V gene are SGHNT and YENEEA. The CDR3 is made up of 18 amino acids. Trimming at V came to 1 base and at J to 6 bases, leaving 12 bases not matched to a gene. Here the CDR3 reads CASSLVFRGGAPPGELFF. The CDR3 coding sequence is TGTGCCAGCAGCTTAGTTTTTCGCGGGGGGGCGCCCCCCGGGGAGCTGTTTTTT.

V and J are TRBV27 and TRBJ2-3; D might be TRBD1 (6 bases). CDR3 size: 17 residues. Germline V gene lookup returns CDR1 MNHEY and CDR2 SMNVEV (reference sequence). V lost 1 base and J 2 bases, leaving 16 bases between the germline ends. In DNA, the CDR3 is TGTGCCAGCAGTTTATGGGGGCAGGGGCTAAACACAGATACGCAGTATTTT. It encodes CASSLWGQGLNTDTQYF.

The chain joins TRBV28 to TRBJ1-3; 9 bases match TRBD1. The germline V gene has CDR1 MDHEN and CDR2 SYDVKM. The CDR3 has 13 amino acids. CDR3: CATQGAPGNTIYF. The CDR3 region has the DNA TGTGCTACACAGGGGGCTCCCGGAAACACCATATATTTT. The whole variable domain, remainder taken from reference TRBV28 and TRBJ1-3, is DVKVTQSSRYLVKRTGEKVFLECVQDMDHENMFWYRQDPGLGLRLIYFSYDVKMKEKGDIPEGYSVSREKKERFSLILESASTNQTSMYLCATQGAPGNTIYFGEGSWLTVV.